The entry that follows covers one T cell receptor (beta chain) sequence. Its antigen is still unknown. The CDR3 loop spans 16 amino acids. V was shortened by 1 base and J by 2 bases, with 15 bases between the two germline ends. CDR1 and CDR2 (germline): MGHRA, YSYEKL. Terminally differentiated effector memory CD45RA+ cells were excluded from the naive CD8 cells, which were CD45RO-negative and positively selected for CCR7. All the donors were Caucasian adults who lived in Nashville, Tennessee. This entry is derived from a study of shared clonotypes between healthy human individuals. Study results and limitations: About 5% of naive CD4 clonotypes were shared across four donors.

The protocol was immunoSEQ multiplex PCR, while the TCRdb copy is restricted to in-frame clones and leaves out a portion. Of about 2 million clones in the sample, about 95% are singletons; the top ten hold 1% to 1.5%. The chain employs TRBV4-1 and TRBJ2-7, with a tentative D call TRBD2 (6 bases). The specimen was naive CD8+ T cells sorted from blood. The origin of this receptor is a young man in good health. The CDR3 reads CASSQAPGLGAYEQYF. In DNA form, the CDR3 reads TGCGCCAGCAGCCAAGCTCCGGGACTGGGAGCCTACGAGCAGTACTTC.